This is a list of T cell receptor beta chains from one sample in a study of T-cell reconstitution after alpha-beta-depleted transplantation in children. TCRdb re-analysed the PCR reads in MiXCR, keeping a single row per CDR3 protein. The sample comprises roughly 400,000 distinct CDR3 sequences, around two fifths of which are singletons, and roughly 27% rests with the top ten. The material sequenced was PBMCs, taken before TCRalphabeta/CD19-depleted stem cell transplant. These receptors were collected from a girl aged 2 to 9 with aplastic anemia, due to receive a stem cell transplant. CDR3s include the opening cysteine and the closing phenylalanine or tryptophan. A D gene is named only where the DNA matches it firmly. Rows give clone size only sometimes, using once, few, many, or a class for an expanded clone.

d_call j_call v_call clone_size cdr3_aa cdr3_nt
. TRBJ2-2 TRBV20-1 few CSARAGRGPLNTGELFF TGCAGTGCTAGAGCGGGGCGGGGGCCCCTGAACACCGGGGAGCTGTTTTTT
. TRBJ2-7 TRBV29-1 . CSALGSSYEQYF TGCAGCGCCTTAGGGAGCTCCTACGAGCAGTACTTC
. TRBJ1-1 TRBV20-1 few CSARNPGQGLEAFF TGCAGTGCTAGAAATCCGGGACAAGGCCTGGAAGCTTTCTTT
. TRBJ2-1 TRBV7-8 . CASSFGTSYNEQFF TGTGCCAGCAGCTTCGGGACCTCATACAATGAGCAGTTCTTC
. TRBJ2-2 TRBV2 . CASGVNTGELFF TGTGCCAGCGGGGTGAACACCGGGGAGCTGTTTTTT
. TRBJ2-7 TRBV6-1 . CASSPPGQRDYEQYF TGTGCCAGCAGTCCCCCGGGACAAAGAGACTACGAGCAGTACTTC
. TRBJ1-2 TRBV5-6 . CASSLDPTAYGYTF TGTGCCAGCAGCTTGGACCCGACAGCCTATGGCTACACCTTC
. TRBJ1-5 TRBV7-2 many CASSLRIGSNQPQHF TGTGCCAGCAGCTTACGAATTGGTAGCAATCAGCCCCAGCATTTT
TRBD2 TRBJ2-7 TRBV20-1 few CSARELAAADYEQYF TGCAGTGCTAGAGAACTAGCGGCCGCCGACTACGAGCAGTACTTC
. TRBJ2-7 TRBV5-1 . CASSSWGPYEQYF TGCGCCAGCAGCTCCTGGGGGCCTTACGAGCAGTACTTC
TRBD1 TRBJ2-7 TRBV7-9 . CASREGQWNEQYF TGTGCCAGCCGTGAGGGACAGTGGAACGAGCAGTACTTC
. TRBJ2-3 TRBV20-1 . CSARSLGGPADTQYF TGCAGTGCTAGAAGTCTGGGGGGGCCGGCAGATACGCAGTATTTT
TRBD1 TRBJ2-3 TRBV12-3/TRBV12-4 few CASRVGQGDTDTQYF TGTGCCAGCAGGGTGGGACAGGGGGACACAGATACGCAGTATTTT
. TRBJ2-2 TRBV28 . CASSFSVSGHTGELFF TGTGCCAGCAGTTTCTCTGTTAGCGGACACACCGGGGAGCTGTTTTTT
. TRBJ1-2 TRBV20-1 few CSASTDSYGYTF TGCAGTGCTAGTACGGACAGCTATGGCTACACCTTC
TRBD1 TRBJ2-5 TRBV7-6 . CASRKGATQYF TGTGCCAGCCGCAAGGGGGCGACCCAGTACTTC
TRBD2 TRBJ2-3 TRBV4-2 many CASSPRTSRGTDTQYF TGTGCCAGCAGCCCCCGGACTAGTCGGGGCACAGATACGCAGTATTTT
. TRBJ2-5 TRBV5-1 many CASSLVVQETQYF TGCGCCAGCAGCTTGGTTGTTCAAGAGACCCAGTACTTC
. TRBJ2-5 TRBV20-1 . CSAREGSRQETQYF TGCAGTGCTAGAGAGGGATCCAGGCAAGAGACCCAGTACTTC
. TRBJ2-3 TRBV7-2 many CASSLTRADTQYF TGTGCCAGCAGCTTGACGAGGGCAGATACGCAGTATTTT
TRBD2 TRBJ2-7 TRBV15 many CATSWAGGYEQYF TGTGCCACCAGCTGGGCGGGGGGCTACGAGCAGTACTTC